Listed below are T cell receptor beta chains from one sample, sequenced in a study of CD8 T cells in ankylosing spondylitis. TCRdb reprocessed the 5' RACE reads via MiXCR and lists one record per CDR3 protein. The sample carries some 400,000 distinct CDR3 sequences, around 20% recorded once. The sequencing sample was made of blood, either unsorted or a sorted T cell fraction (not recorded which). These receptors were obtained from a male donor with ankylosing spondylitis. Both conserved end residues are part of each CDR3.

CDR3 protein: CASMTRSSFSGRAFEQFF; J gene: TRBJ2-1; V gene: TRBV2
CDR3 protein: CASSVVNARANGYTF; J gene: TRBJ1-2; V gene: TRBV9
CDR3 protein: CASSREALNTEAFF; J gene: TRBJ1-1; V gene: TRBV5-1
CDR3 protein: CASSHRQGIGTGELFF; J gene: TRBJ2-2; V gene: TRBV18
CDR3 protein: CASSSNRGDIQYF; J gene: TRBJ2-4; V gene: TRBV28
CDR3 protein: CASSLESGYGYTF; J gene: TRBJ1-2; V gene: TRBV7-8
CDR3 protein: CASSPAGEAFF; J gene: TRBJ1-1; V gene: TRBV11-3
CDR3 protein: CASSGRDTQYF; J gene: TRBJ2-3; V gene: TRBV25-1
CDR3 protein: CASSLKRPGLAETYNEQFF; J gene: TRBJ2-1; V gene: TRBV7-3
CDR3 protein: CSSGWGSSYNEQFF; J gene: TRBJ2-1; V gene: TRBV20-1
CDR3 protein: CASSISRSGNTIYF; J gene: TRBJ1-3; V gene: TRBV19
CDR3 protein: CASSLREGVTGELFF; J gene: TRBJ2-2; V gene: TRBV7-2
CDR3 protein: CSARVGQGIESYGYTF; J gene: TRBJ1-2; V gene: TRBV20-1
CDR3 protein: CASSKRHSNSNQPQHF; J gene: TRBJ1-5; V gene: TRBV2
CDR3 protein: CAWSPGLAGGGTDTQYF; J gene: TRBJ2-3; V gene: TRBV30
CDR3 protein: CASGTSFRGELFF; J gene: TRBJ2-2; V gene: TRBV12-3/TRBV12-4
CDR3 protein: CASSPIAGVLSIEQFF; J gene: TRBJ2-1; V gene: TRBV18
CDR3 protein: CASIPDPGPSYNEQFF; J gene: TRBJ2-1; V gene: TRBV12-3/TRBV12-4
CDR3 protein: CSACLGEETQYF; J gene: TRBJ2-5; V gene: TRBV20-1
CDR3 protein: CASSPRAGGSGTEAFF; J gene: TRBJ1-1; V gene: TRBV4-3
CDR3 protein: CSARRGETQYF; J gene: TRBJ2-5; V gene: TRBV20-1
CDR3 protein: CASSQDASTYEQYF; J gene: TRBJ2-7; V gene: TRBV5-1
CDR3 protein: CASSEPGDSETQYF; J gene: TRBJ2-5; V gene: TRBV25-1
CDR3 protein: CASSLTSATWGGQFF; J gene: TRBJ2-1; V gene: TRBV12-3/TRBV12-4
CDR3 protein: CASSLRASGQNTGELFF; J gene: TRBJ2-2; V gene: TRBV7-7
CDR3 protein: CASSSREGGTDTQYF; J gene: TRBJ2-3; V gene: TRBV5-5
CDR3 protein: CSARILASRAGELFF; J gene: TRBJ2-2; V gene: TRBV20-1
CDR3 protein: CASSLVREVAYEQYF; J gene: TRBJ2-7; V gene: TRBV9
CDR3 protein: CSARILDNQPQHF; J gene: TRBJ1-5; V gene: TRBV20-1
CDR3 protein: CASEGVRGSEAFF; J gene: TRBJ1-1; V gene: TRBV28
CDR3 protein: CASRRGLRVHEQYF; J gene: TRBJ2-7; V gene: TRBV27
CDR3 protein: CASSPTGRWSYEQYF; J gene: TRBJ2-7; V gene: TRBV6-1
CDR3 protein: CASSFRDRGKAFF; J gene: TRBJ1-1; V gene: TRBV7-2
CDR3 protein: CASGILPTGSEAFF; J gene: TRBJ1-1; V gene: TRBV12-5
CDR3 protein: CASSFAYSESSYNEQFF; J gene: TRBJ2-1; V gene: TRBV5-1
CDR3 protein: CSVEERGGSYEQYF; J gene: TRBJ2-7; V gene: TRBV29-1
CDR3 protein: CASSAGSSSQPMNTEAFF; J gene: TRBJ1-1; V gene: TRBV9
CDR3 protein: CASSPLPQGMNEQYF; J gene: TRBJ2-7; V gene: TRBV5-6
CDR3 protein: CASSLWGELSGNTIYF; J gene: TRBJ1-3; V gene: TRBV5-1
CDR3 protein: CASSATTGTAYEQYF; J gene: TRBJ2-7; V gene: TRBV9
CDR3 protein: CASSPLPSLSYEQYF; J gene: TRBJ2-7; V gene: TRBV3-1
CDR3 protein: CASSRGTVRNTEAFF; J gene: TRBJ1-1; V gene: TRBV5-6
CDR3 protein: CASSSTGQSYEQYF; J gene: TRBJ2-7; V gene: TRBV5-1
CDR3 protein: CSFQGGGFYNEQFF; J gene: TRBJ2-1; V gene: TRBV29-1
CDR3 protein: CASSLVRASGRGNEQFF; J gene: TRBJ2-1; V gene: TRBV5-1
CDR3 protein: CSARGERGAGETQYF; J gene: TRBJ2-5; V gene: TRBV20-1
CDR3 protein: CASSLAGREQYF; J gene: TRBJ2-7; V gene: TRBV5-1
CDR3 protein: CASSPQFANTGELFF; J gene: TRBJ2-2; V gene: TRBV11-3
CDR3 protein: CASTPSGRVNTGELFF; J gene: TRBJ2-2; V gene: TRBV6-2/TRBV6-3
CDR3 protein: CAGPGTDQSYNEQFF; J gene: TRBJ2-1; V gene: TRBV10-3
CDR3 protein: CASRSSRGSYNEQFF; J gene: TRBJ2-1; V gene: TRBV7-2
CDR3 protein: CASSLRGPAETQYF; J gene: TRBJ2-5; V gene: TRBV7-9
CDR3 protein: CASSPLGQGTDTQYF; J gene: TRBJ2-3; V gene: TRBV18